The 29 T cell receptor beta chains given below trace back to one sample, sequenced in a study of blood T cell repertoires in COVID-19. The repertoire was sequenced with immunoSEQ multiplex PCR; TCRdb's copy has only in-frame clones and lacks some. Of under 200,000 clones detected, about 86% appear once; the ten largest clones hold roughly 7%. The specimen was peripheral blood. The receptors originated from a man aged 50-59 years with active or convalescent COVID-19.

The chain joins TRBV18 to TRBJ2-4, with TRBD1 identical over 7 bases. The CDR3 has 15 amino acids. The J segment lost 7 bases and the V segment lost 2 bases, leaving 8 bases of the junction unmatched. Germline V gene lookup returns CDR1 KGHSH and CDR2 LQKENI. CDR3 sequence (DNA): TGTGCCAGCTCACCAAAAACAGGGGTAGGGAACATTCAGTACTTC. This sequence encodes CASSPKTGVGNIQYF.

The chain is built from TRBV9 and TRBJ2-1; 7 bases fit TRBD2. The CDR3 covers 14 residues. Germline CDR1 SGDLS, CDR2 YYNGEE. V was pared by 0 bases and J by 7 bases, with 4 bases of the junction left unmatched. Here the CDR3 reads CASSVGRGGNEQFF. The CDR3 DNA follows: TGTGCCAGCAGCGTAGGGCGGGGAGGGAATGAGCAGTTCTTC.

Comment on this clone: In the same sample, other DNA sequences code for this CDR3. The chain uses TRBV5-1 and TRBJ2-7; 12 nucleotides align to TRBD2. Germline values: CDR1 SGHRS, CDR2 YFSETQ. The CDR3 contains 14 residues. V was pared by 3 bases and J by 3 bases, with 1 base of the junction left unmatched. Here the CDR3 DNA reads TGCGCCAGCAGCTGGGGACTAGCGGGCTACGAGCAGTACTTC. It translates to CASSWGLAGYEQYF.

The chain is built from TRBV7-8 and TRBJ1-3; D call uncertain. Germline CDR1 SGHVS, CDR2 FQNEAQ. Trimming left V 4 bases short and J 0 bases short, with 13 bases between. The CDR3 length is 16 residues. DNA for the CDR3: TGTGCCAGCAGCTCTATTCAACAGTACTCTGGAAACACCATATATTTT. It codes for CASSSIQQYSGNTIYF.

The rearrangement uses TRBV11-2 and TRBJ2-1; 13 positions match TRBD2. Looked up from germline, CDR1 is SGHAT and CDR2 is FQNNGV. V shed 7 bases and J 10 bases; nucleotides not matched to a gene: 4. The CDR3 runs 13 residues. The CDR3 loop reads CASTGLAGTEQFF. DNA of the CDR3: TGTGCCAGCACGGGACTAGCGGGGACCGAGCAGTTCTTC.

This sequence joins TRBV5-6 and TRBJ1-5; the match to TRBD1 covers 11 bases. Germline CDR1 SGHDT, CDR2 YYEEEE. The CDR3 spans 14 residues. V lost 4 bases and J lost 6; bases outside the gene matches: 3. The CDR3 coding sequence is TGTGCCAGCAGCGGGACAGGGGGATCTCAGCCCCAGCATTTT. This sequence encodes CASSGTGGSQPQHF.

This chain links TRBV25-1 with TRBJ1-2; tentative D call: TRBD1 (5 bases). Trimming pared 4 bases from V and 5 bases from J, leaving 8 bases between. The CDR3 is made up of 12 amino acids. The germline gives CDR1 MGHDK, CDR2 SYGVNS. The chain's CDR3 is CASSARQYGYTF. The CDR3 DNA follows: TGTGCCAGCAGTGCACGACAGTATGGCTACACCTTC.

This clone was seen only a few times. This chain connects TRBV21-1 to TRBJ1-6. TRBV21-1 is tagged as a pseudogene. The CDR3 length is 17 residues. CDR3: CASSKAGRGALNPPLHF. The CDR3 DNA is TGTGCCAGCAGCAAAGCAGGACGGGGGGCGCTTAACCCACCCCTCCACTTT.

This chain joins TRBV4-2 and TRBJ1-5; possibly TRBD1 for D (6 bases). Germline CDR1 and CDR2: LGHNA and YNFKEQ. The CDR3 is 15 residues long. The germline V and J ends were trimmed by 4 bases and 4 bases, with 14 bases remaining between them. The CDR3 DNA sequence: TGTGCCAGCAGCCCTTTCAGACAGGTTAATCAGCCCCAGCATTTT. Residues: CASSPFRQVNQPQHF.

The rearrangement links TRBV5-4 to TRBJ2-1; D may be TRBD1 (7 bases). V was pared by 3 bases and J by 4 bases, with 20 bases between. From germline, CDR1 is SGHNT and CDR2 YYREEE (reference sequence). The CDR3 is 17 amino acids. The DNA of the CDR3 is TGTGCCAGCAGCTACATGCGGGACAGTCTCCGATACAATGAGCAGTTCTTC. As protein: CASSYMRDSLRYNEQFF.

V gene TRBV9 combines with J gene TRBJ2-6; 7 bases line up with TRBD1. Germline CDR1 is SGDLS and CDR2 is YYNGEE. The CDR3 runs to 18 residues. J was trimmed by 0 bases and V by 3 bases; bases with no gene match: 9. The chain's CDR3 is CASSAQRDSFSGANVLTF. CDR3 sequence (DNA): TGTGCCAGCAGCGCTCAAAGGGACAGCTTCTCTGGGGCCAACGTCCTGACTTTC.

The J gene is TRBJ1-1, the V gene TRBV10-3; possibly TRBD1 for D (6 bases). Trimming removed 6 bases from V and 1 base from J, with 18 bases in between. Germline V gene lookup returns CDR1 ENHRY and CDR2 SYGVKD. The CDR3 is made up of 16 amino acids. Here the CDR3 reads CAIRGSQGRGNTEAFF. The CDR3 DNA follows: TGTGCCATCAGAGGATCACAGGGACGGGGGAACACTGAAGCTTTCTTT.

CDR3 coding DNA: TGTGCCACCAGTGATTCGAAGGGAGTACGGAGCTACACCTTC. It translates to CATSDSKGVRSYTF. V usage is TRBV24-1 and J usage is TRBJ1-2; D not resolved. CDR1 is KGHDR, CDR2 SFDVKD, per germline. The CDR3 is 14 residues long. The V end was cut by 2 bases, the J end by 9 bases, with 15 bases between.

This clone came up a few times. The genes are TRBV12-3 or TRBV12-4 and TRBJ1-2; 9 bases are shared with TRBD1. The CDR3 has 13 residues. The V segment lost 6 bases and the J segment 4 bases; nucleotides outside the gene matches: 3. CDR3 in amino acids: CASSPGQGYGYTF. The CDR3 DNA reads TGTGCCAGCAGCCCGGGACAGGGCTATGGCTACACCTTC.

The gene calls are TRBV5-1 and TRBJ1-4; perhaps TRBD1 as D (6 bases). The V gene's germline CDR1 is SGHRS and CDR2 YFSETQ. CDR3 length: 17 residues. The V end lost 3 bases, the J end lost 0 bases, and 15 bases lay between the germline ends. CDR3 amino acids: CASSYLEGGTTNEKLFF. The CDR3, as DNA: TGCGCCAGCAGCTACCTGGAAGGGGGTACAACTAATGAAAAACTGTTTTTT. Supplemented by reference TRBV5-1 and TRBJ1-4, the full variable domain reads KAGVTQTPRYLIKTRGQQVTLSCSPISGHRSVSWYQQTPGQGLQFLFEYFSETQRNKGNFPGRFSGRQFSNSRSEMNVSTLELGDSALYLCASSYLEGGTTNEKLFFGSGTQLSVL.

This clone was counted a few times. The chain couples TRBV4-2 to TRBJ2-5; possibly TRBD2 for D (6 bases). V lost 4 bases and J lost 3, with 21 bases in between. Germline V CDR1 and CDR2: LGHNA, YNFKEQ. CDR3 length: 17 residues. The CDR3 DNA follows: TGTGCCAGCAGCCCCTATTCCTTCAGCGGCGGGGAAGAGACCCAGTACTTC. It specifies CASSPYSFSGGEETQYF.

The chain employs TRBV3-1 (or the pseudogene TRBV3-2) and TRBJ1-5; D is unresolved. Trimming pared 3 bases from V and 7 bases from J, leaving 13 bases between. The CDR3 covers 14 residues. Germline-derived CDR1 and CDR2 are LGHDT and YNNKEL (reference sequence). The CDR3 is CASSQAGIRQPQHF. CDR3 nucleotide sequence: TGTGCCAGCAGCCAGGCAGGTATAAGGCAGCCCCAGCATTTT.

This rearrangement joins TRBV9 to TRBJ1-4; the match to TRBD1 covers 7 bases. V lost 0 bases and J lost 8; bases outside the gene matches: 7. This CDR3 contains 15 residues. CDR1 is SGDLS and CDR2 is YYNGEE in the germline V gene. DNA of the CDR3: TGTGCCAGCAGCGTAGGAACAGGGGTTGGCGAAAAACTGTTTTTT. Encoded protein: CASSVGTGVGEKLFF. Drawing the rest from reference TRBV9 and TRBJ1-4, the complete variable domain is DSGVTQTPKHLITATGQRVTLRCSPRSGDLSVYWYQQSLDQGLQFLIQYYNGEERAKGNILERFSAQQFPDLHSELNLSSLELGDSALYFCASSVGTGVGEKLFFGSGTQLSVL.

CDR3 coding DNA: TGTGCCAGCAGTTTAGGGGGGATGGAGGAAAAACTGTTTTTT. Translation: CASSLGGMEEKLFF. This chain links TRBV28 with TRBJ1-4; perhaps TRBD1 as D (5 bases). Trimming left V 2 bases short and J 8 bases short, with 12 bases between. This CDR3 region has 14 residues. Per the germline V gene, CDR1 is MDHEN and CDR2 is SYDVKM.

This clone was observed a single time. Other DNA sequences in this specimen translate into the identical CDR3. The chain carries TRBV20-1 and TRBJ2-7, with TRBD1 identical over 7 bases. J was trimmed by 3 bases and V by 5 bases; bases with no gene match: 1. CDR3 size: 11 residues. Germline-derived CDR1 and CDR2 are DFQATT and SNEGSKA (reference sequence). This chain's CDR3 is CSARQGYEQYF. The CDR3 DNA reads TGCAGTGCTCGACAGGGCTACGAGCAGTACTTC.

This rearrangement joins TRBV7-2 to TRBJ1-1; 9 positions agree with TRBD1. Germline loops: CDR1 SGHTA, CDR2 FQGNSA. V shed 5 bases and J 8 bases; nucleotides not matched to a gene: 9. The CDR3 loop spans 14 amino acids. The CDR3 spells CASSITGTGNEAFF. As DNA, the CDR3 is TGTGCCAGCAGCATTACCGGGACAGGGAACGAAGCTTTCTTT.

V usage is TRBV5-8 and J usage is TRBJ1-3; D remains unclear. This CDR3 spans 15 amino acids. CDR1 and CDR2 (germline): SGHTS, YDEGEE. V dropped 0 bases and J dropped 4 bases, with 11 bases sitting between them. CDR3 region: CASSLGSSGGNTIYF. For the CDR3, the DNA is TGTGCCAGCAGCTTGGGCTCATCGGGGGGAAACACCATATATTTT.

The chain combines TRBV7-9 with TRBJ2-4; D is unresolved. The germline gives CDR1 SEHNR, CDR2 FQNEAQ (reference sequence). V was trimmed by 4 bases and J by 2 bases, leaving 12 bases between them. The CDR3 is 15 amino acids. CDR3 nucleotides: TGTGCCAGCAGCTCAATTGCGGTCCCCAAAAACATTCAGTACTTC. Protein: CASSSIAVPKNIQYF. The full variable domain, in which reference TRBV7-9 and TRBJ2-4 provide the parts outside the CDR3, is DTGVSQNPRHKITKRGQNVTFRCDPISEHNRLYWYRQTLGQGPEFLTYFQNEAQLEKSRLLSDRFSAERPKGSFSTLEIQRTEQGDSAMYLCASSSIAVPKNIQYFGAGTRLSVL.

This clone was counted between two and nine times. V gene TRBV7-2 combines with J gene TRBJ2-7; 7 bases align to TRBD2. The CDR3 has 16 residues. J gave up 0 bases and V 1 base, and 6 bases lay outside the gene matches. From germline, CDR1 is SGHTA and CDR2 FQGNSA. DNA of the CDR3: TGTGCCAGCAGCTTAGTGGCGGGCGGGAGCTCCTACGAGCAGTACTTC. It codes for CASSLVAGGSSYEQYF.

This rearrangement joins TRBV5-1 to TRBJ1-2; tentatively, D is TRBD1 (6 bases). From germline, CDR1 is SGHRS and CDR2 YFSETQ. The CDR3 is made up of 13 amino acids. V lost 2 bases to trimming and J lost 9 bases, with 14 bases between them. Here the CDR3 reads CASSFRDTGSYTF. In DNA form, the CDR3 reads TGCGCCAGCAGCTTCAGGGACACCGGGAGCTACACCTTC.

The sample holds one count of this clone. The chain links TRBV9 to TRBJ2-7, with 7 bases matching TRBD2. Germline V CDR1 and CDR2: SGDLS, YYNGEE. This CDR3 has 17 residues. The V gene end was trimmed by 3 bases and the J gene end by 7 bases; junction bases not matched to a gene: 19. CDR3 nucleotides: TGTGCCAGCAGCGCGGATTTCCGGGACCCCGGCGGGAGAGAGCAGTACTTC. It encodes CASSADFRDPGGREQYF. The whole variable domain, filled in from reference TRBV9 and TRBJ2-7, reads DSGVTQTPKHLITATGQRVTLRCSPRSGDLSVYWYQQSLDQGLQFLIQYYNGEERAKGNILERFSAQQFPDLHSELNLSSLELGDSALYFCASSADFRDPGGREQYFGPGTRLTVT.

The gene calls are TRBV3-1 (or the pseudogene TRBV3-2) and TRBJ2-7, with a weak D call TRBD2 (8 bases). Germline assignment: CDR1 LGHDT and CDR2 YNNKEL (reference sequence). The CDR3 has 14 residues. Trimming took off 3 bases at V and 12 bases at J, with 21 bases between the two ends. CDR3 amino acids: CASSHGTGGTVLYF. The CDR3 DNA is TGTGCCAGCAGCCACGGGACGGGAGGGACAGTTCTGTACTTC.

This chain joins TRBV7-3 and TRBJ1-6; 7 bases agree with TRBD1. The V gene's germline CDR1 is SGHTA and CDR2 FQGTGA. The junction had 0 bases not matched to a gene; V was cut back by 0 bases and J by 4 bases. The CDR3 runs 15 residues. CDR3 in DNA: TGTGCCAGCAGCTTAACGGGACAGTATAATTCACCCCTCCACTTT. Its protein is CASSLTGQYNSPLHF. The whole variable domain, remainder taken from reference TRBV7-3 and TRBJ1-6, is GAGVSQTPSNKVTEKGKYVELRCDPISGHTALYWYRQSLGQGPEFLIYFQGTGAADDSGLPNDRFFAVRPEGSVSTLKIQRTERGDSAVYLCASSLTGQYNSPLHFGNGTRLTVT.

J is TRBJ2-5 and V is TRBV15, with 7 nucleotides matching TRBD1. CDR1 is LNHNV and CDR2 is YYDKDF in the germline V gene (reference sequence). The CDR3 has 15 residues. The V segment lost 0 bases and the J segment 4 bases; nucleotides outside the gene matches: 5. The CDR3 DNA reads TGTGCCACCAGCAGAGATCGGGACAGTACAGAGACCCAGTACTTC. Amino acids: CATSRDRDSTETQYF.